This TCR beta chain was sequenced for a study of PD-1 blockade in mismatch repair-deficient tumors. Overall study context: Enrolled about 2013-2017, patients had progressing, pretreated mismatch repair-deficient cancers of 12 types.

Germline CDR1 is WNHNN and CDR2 is SYGVQD (reference sequence). The CDR3 length is 14 residues. V lost 3 bases and J lost 3, with 12 bases in between. PCR or immunohistochemistry showed mismatch repair deficiency in every enrolled patient. TCRs were sequenced from a few patients responding to pembrolizumab. The assay was immunoSEQ multiplex PCR, and TCRdb's table has in-frame clones only and misses some. The table lists some 85,000 clones, 65% to 85% of them singletons. The source of this sequence is an adult with mismatch repair-deficient cancer. The chain employs TRBV10-1 and TRBJ2-7; D is ambiguous. The sequenced sample was peripheral blood, obtained 44 weeks after starting pembrolizumab. In nucleotides, the CDR3 is TGCGCCAGCAGTGATTCATACACCGTCTACGAGCAGTACTTC. Its protein is CASSDSYTVYEQYF.